Following are 30 T cell receptor beta chains from one sample sequenced in a study of T cells in Graves' hyperthyroidism and ophthalmopathy. TCR beta CDR3 regions were amplified from RNA. The primer set for the first-round RT-PCR of the TCR CDR3 was HTBI. Using its own MiXCR run on the multiplex PCR reads, TCRdb lists one record per CDR3 protein. Among 450,000 to 600,000 distinct CDR3 sequences listed, 14% were seen once. The sequencing sample was made of blood. These receptors originate from a woman in her forties with Graves' hyperthyroidism.

The sample holds many counts of this clonotype. The CDR3 nucleotides are TGTGCCAGCAGTTTACTACTTCGGGACAGGGGATCCCCTAGTGACCAGTACTTC. This gives the protein CASSLLLRDRGSPSDQYF. The chain uses TRBV12-3 or TRBV12-4 and TRBJ2-5; 10 bases match TRBD1. Trimming removed 2 bases from V and 10 bases from J; junction bases left unmatched: 19. This CDR3 region has 18 residues.

This clonotype was observed a handful of times. The rearrangement links TRBV20-1 to TRBJ1-1; D is perhaps TRBD1 (6 bases). Trimming shortened V by 6 bases and J by 3 bases, and 11 bases separated the two germline ends. Germline V CDR1 and CDR2: DFQATT, SNEGSKA (reference sequence). The CDR3 covers 12 residues. The CDR3 DNA sequence: TGCAGTGCCACTACAGGGTACACTGAAGCTTTCTTT. Translation: CSATTGYTEAFF.

About this clonotype itself: Being one base from a much bigger clone, this may be a read error. V usage is TRBV13 and J usage is TRBJ1-1; no firm D call. The CDR3 runs 12 residues. Germline V CDR1 and CDR2: PRHDT, FYEKMQ (reference sequence). CDR3 in DNA: TGTGCCAGCAGTGTGGCGAACATTGAAGCTTTCTTT. It encodes CASSVANIEAFF.

As concerns this clonotype: Its ends do not fully match the called genes, so a read error is possible. The chain employs TRBV4-1 and TRBJ2-7, with D unresolved. The CDR3 extends over 14 amino acids. Germline assignment: CDR1 MGHRA and CDR2 YSYEKL. The CDR3 nucleotides read TGCGCCAACAGCCAAGTGTTCGGCGGAAACGAGCAGTACTTC. Its protein product is CANSQVFGGNEQYF.

V usage is TRBV10-3 and J usage is TRBJ2-5; unclear D gene. Germline CDR1 and CDR2: ENHRY and SYGVKD. CDR3 size: 14 residues. With 0 bases removed from V and 5 bases from J, the gap between germline ends came to 10 bases. The CDR3 loop is CAISESDVMETQYF. CDR3 bases: TGTGCCATCAGTGAGTCGGATGTGATGGAGACCCAGTACTTC.

This clonotype has ten or more counts. This sequence joins TRBV11-2 and TRBJ2-1; TRBD1 agrees at 7 bases. Trimming took 5 bases from V and 8 from J; bases not matched to a gene: 15. The CDR3 spans 16 residues. Germline CDR1 reads SGHAT; CDR2 reads FQNNGV. CDR3 DNA: TGTGCCAGCAGCCGACTCCTGGTGACAGGGCTGGATGAGCAGTTCTTC. Its translation is CASSRLLVTGLDEQFF. Looking up the rest from reference TRBV11-2 and TRBJ2-1 gives the full variable domain: EAGVAQSPRYKIIEKRQSVAFWCNPISGHATLYWYQQILGQGPKLLIQFQNNGVVDDSQLPKDRFSAERLKGVDSTLKIQPAKLEDSAVYLCASSRLLVTGLDEQFFGPGTRLTVL.

This clonotype was seen only a few times. The chain couples TRBV4-2 to TRBJ2-1; no clear D gene. Trimming pared 3 bases from V and 8 bases from J, leaving 11 bases between. The CDR3 consists of 13 residues. The germline gives CDR1 LGHNA, CDR2 YNFKEQ. The CDR3 sequence is CASSHTTADEQFF. CDR3 in DNA: TGTGCCAGCAGCCATACTACTGCCGATGAGCAGTTCTTC.

This clonotype was counted ten times or more. This chain links TRBV19 with TRBJ1-5; 7 positions agree with TRBD1. V dropped 10 bases and J dropped 3; count of bases not matched to a gene: 15. CDR3 length: 16 amino acids. Germline CDR1 reads LNHDA; CDR2 reads SQIVND (reference sequence). CDR3 in amino acids: CATRLDNRGYNQPQHF. The CDR3 DNA reads as TGTGCCACCAGACTAGACAACAGGGGCTACAATCAGCCCCAGCATTTT.

The CDR3 DNA sequence: TGTGCCAGCAGTCTTAGTAGCGGAGGTCATTATCCTGAGCAGTTCTTC. The encoded protein is CASSLSSGGHYPEQFF. The V and J genes are TRBV7-9 and TRBJ2-1, with D possibly matching TRBD2 (6 bases). The CDR3 is 16 residues long. Trimming took off 6 bases at V and 9 bases at J, with 24 bases between the two ends. Germline loops: CDR1 SEHNR, CDR2 FQNEAQ (reference sequence).

Written as DNA, the CDR3 is TGCAGTGCCGATGTTGACAGGGCTGGAGAGCAGTTCTTC. This gives the protein CSADVDRAGEQFF. J is TRBJ2-1 and V is TRBV20-1, with 7 nucleotides matching TRBD1. The CDR3 extends over 13 amino acids. The V gene end was trimmed by 6 bases and the J gene end by 10 bases; junction bases not matched to a gene: 12. Germline lookup yields CDR1 DFQATT and CDR2 SNEGSKA (reference sequence).

The chain recombines TRBV5-8 with TRBJ2-7; 7 nucleotides agree with TRBD2. Germline loops: CDR1 SGHTS, CDR2 YDEGEE. CDR3 length: 16 amino acids. V lost 6 bases, J lost 3 bases, and 15 bases stayed unmatched. CDR3 bases: TGTGCCAGCAAGCCACCCGGGGGGAGCGGGTTCTACGAGCAGTACTTC. Amino acids: CASKPPGGSGFYEQYF.

The chain joins TRBV27 to TRBJ1-6; no clear D. V was clipped by 6 bases and J by 0 bases, with 12 bases between them. Germline lookup yields CDR1 MNHEY and CDR2 SMNVEV (reference sequence). The CDR3 totals 16 residues. In nucleotides, the CDR3 is TGTGCCAGCAGCAAGACGGGCAGCTCCTATAATTCACCCCTCCACTTT. This encodes CASSKTGSSYNSPLHF.

The chain has TRBV19 and TRBJ1-5; 7 positions match TRBD1. Trimming took 1 base from V and 6 from J; bases not matched to a gene: 6. CDR1 LNHDA and CDR2 SQIVND come from the germline V gene (reference sequence). The CDR3 length is 15 residues. The CDR3 loop reads CASSIVKGGSQPQHF. The CDR3 DNA follows: TGTGCCAGTAGTATAGTGAAAGGGGGCAGTCAGCCCCAGCATTTT.

This clonotype was counted a few times. The rearrangement links TRBV25-1 to TRBJ2-7; 10 bases are a match to TRBD2. This CDR3 has 13 residues. The V gene end was trimmed by 10 bases and the J gene end by 10 bases; junction bases not matched to a gene: 13. Germline V gene lookup returns CDR1 MGHDK and CDR2 SYGVNS. The CDR3 spells CATLAGGGWEQYF. CDR3 bases: TGTGCCACTTTAGCGGGAGGAGGCTGGGAACAGTACTTC.

As to this clonotype: Since a much larger clone is just one base distant, this may be a read error. The chain couples TRBV12-3 or TRBV12-4 to TRBJ1-1; D is ambiguous. The CDR3 contains 12 residues. The chain's CDR3 is CAGSFGYTEAFF. The CDR3 DNA is TGTGCCGGCAGTTTCGGGTACACTGAAGCTTTCTTT.

This clonotype was recorded a few times. The CDR3 loop is CASALGRTSPDTQYF. The CDR3 DNA follows: TGTGCTAGTGCCCTGGGGAGGACATCGCCGGATACGCAGTATTTT. The chain couples TRBV12-5 to TRBJ2-3, with D maybe TRBD2 (6 bases). The CDR3 loop spans 15 amino acids. V lost 7 bases to trimming and J lost 6 bases, with 20 bases between them. The germline V gene encodes CDR1 LGHNT and CDR2 FRNRAP.

Ten or more counts support this clonotype. As DNA, the CDR3 is TGTGCCAGCACCCTATCACGGCTGTCCTACGAGCAGTACTTC. Residues: CASTLSRLSYEQYF. The chain recombines TRBV12-3 or TRBV12-4 with TRBJ2-7, with D unclear. This CDR3 contains 14 residues. With 7 bases removed from V and 1 base from J, the gap between germline ends came to 14 bases.

The chain has TRBV5-4 and TRBJ2-1; the D gene is possibly TRBD2 (6 bases). V was pared by 0 bases and J by 5 bases, with 21 bases between. This CDR3 region has 18 residues. Per the germline V gene, CDR1 is SGHNT and CDR2 is YYREEE (reference sequence). Here the CDR3 DNA reads TGTGCCAGCAGCTTGGGGGGCGGGCGGGGCGTAATCAACAATGAGCAGTTCTTC. Its translation is CASSLGGGRGVINNEQFF.

V gene TRBV19 combines with J gene TRBJ2-1; D possibly corresponds to TRBD1 (6 bases). This CDR3 is built from 16 residues. The V end was cut by 4 bases, the J end by 0 bases, with 13 bases between. Per the germline V gene, CDR1 is LNHDA and CDR2 is SQIVND (reference sequence). The CDR3 coding sequence is TGTGCCAGTAGTAGCCGGGACAAGAGCTCCTACAATGAGCAGTTCTTC. Translation: CASSSRDKSSYNEQFF.

V and J are TRBV11-2 and TRBJ2-1, with D unresolved. The CDR3 covers 13 residues. The germline V gene has CDR1 SGHAT and CDR2 FQNNGV. Deletions cut 5 bases from V and 8 bases from J, with 13 bases between. CDR3 sequence (DNA): TGTGCCAGCAGCCTAGGACGGTGCGATGAGCAGTTCTTC. Translation gives CASSLGRCDEQFF. The full variable domain, with the rest looked up from reference TRBV11-2 and TRBJ2-1, is EAGVAQSPRYKIIEKRQSVAFWCNPISGHATLYWYQQILGQGPKLLIQFQNNGVVDDSQLPKDRFSAERLKGVDSTLKIQPAKLEDSAVYLCASSLGRCDEQFFGPGTRLTVL.

This clonotype was seen repeatedly, ten times or more. This chain joins TRBV7-2 and TRBJ2-3; D unresolved. Germline CDR1 is SGHTA and CDR2 is FQGNSA. V was clipped by 0 bases and J by 4 bases, with 11 bases between them. This CDR3 has 15 amino acids. The CDR3 DNA reads TGTGCCAGCAGCTTAGCGCGAGTGGGGTCAGATACGCAGTATTTT. This codes for CASSLARVGSDTQYF.

This clonotype was seen a handful of times. The rearrangement joins TRBV19 to TRBJ1-2, with D tentatively TRBD1 (6 bases). Germline V gives CDR1 LNHDA, CDR2 SQIVND (reference sequence). The length of the CDR3 is 16 residues. V lost 5 bases, J lost 2 bases, and 18 bases lay in between. CDR3 loop: CASSPSGTLLNYGYTF. CDR3 coding DNA: TGTGCCAGTAGTCCATCCGGGACACTTCTCAACTATGGCTACACCTTC.

This clonotype was observed at least ten times. The chain carries TRBV24-1 and TRBJ2-1; a weak D match, TRBD1 (5 bases). The CDR3 sequence is 14 residues long. V was clipped by 0 bases and J by 12 bases, with 14 bases between them. The germline gives CDR1 KGHDR, CDR2 SFDVKD. The CDR3 DNA is TGTGCCACCAGTGATTTGGCGGCCCGCCAGGGGCAGTTCTTC. The encoded protein is CATSDLAARQGQFF.

This clonotype was recorded at least ten times. The chain employs TRBV10-1 and TRBJ2-1, with TRBD1 matching over 9 bases. The CDR3 loop spans 15 amino acids. Trimming cost V 6 bases and J 7 bases; bases outside gene matches: 10. Germline-derived CDR1 and CDR2 are WNHNN and SYGVQD (reference sequence). The CDR3 coding sequence is TGCGCCAGCAGGGCCGGGACAGGGACGGGTAATGAGCAGTTCTTC. Its translation: CASRAGTGTGNEQFF.

This clonotype was counted between two and nine times. The chain joins TRBV3-1 to TRBJ1-5, with a tentative D call TRBD1 (5 bases). Germline V gene lookup returns CDR1 LGHDT and CDR2 YNNKEL (reference sequence). This CDR3 has 15 amino acids. V was pared by 1 base and J by 1 base, with 8 bases between. The CDR3 reads CASSQGDRSNQPQHF. The DNA of the CDR3 is TGTGCCAGCAGCCAAGGGGACCGAAGCAATCAGCCCCAGCATTTT.

This clonotype was seen ten or more times. The chain links TRBV28 to TRBJ2-1; 8 positions match TRBD2. The V gene end was trimmed by 3 bases and the J gene end by 0 bases; junction bases not matched to a gene: 7. In germline, CDR1 is MDHEN, CDR2 SYDVKM. The CDR3 extends over 17 amino acids. The CDR3 DNA is TGTGCCAGCAGTTTCGGGCTAGCGGGCCGCTCCTACAATGAGCAGTTCTTC. Encoded protein: CASSFGLAGRSYNEQFF. The full variable domain, in which reference TRBV28 and TRBJ2-1 provide the parts outside the CDR3, is DVKVTQSSRYLVKRTGEKVFLECVQDMDHENMFWYRQDPGLGLRLIYFSYDVKMKEKGDIPEGYSVSREKKERFSLILESASTNQTSMYLCASSFGLAGRSYNEQFFGPGTRLTVL.

This clonotype was detected ten times or more. CDR3 loop: CASSQSAVPTDTQYF. The CDR3 bases are TGTGCCAGCAGCCAATCAGCAGTACCCACAGATACGCAGTATTTT. V is TRBV3-1 and J is TRBJ2-3; D gene unclear. Looked up from germline, CDR1 is LGHDT and CDR2 is YNNKEL (reference sequence). V dropped 2 bases and J dropped 2 bases, with 11 bases sitting between them. The CDR3 runs 15 residues.

This chain uses TRBV28 with TRBJ2-1, with TRBD2 as a possible D gene (6 bases). Trimming took off 5 bases at V and 5 bases at J, with 10 bases between the two ends. Germline V gives CDR1 MDHEN, CDR2 SYDVKM. This CDR3 has 13 amino acids. The CDR3 protein is CASSPGTHNEQFF. The CDR3 DNA reads as TGTGCCAGCAGTCCGGGGACTCACAATGAGCAGTTCTTC.

The chain combines TRBV6-2 or TRBV6-3 with TRBJ2-1; TRBD2 agrees at 10 bases. The length of the CDR3 is 16 residues. Germline-derived CDR1 and CDR2 are MNHEY and SVGEGT. Trimming removed 2 bases from V and 8 bases from J; junction bases left unmatched: 9. The CDR3 DNA reads TGTGCCAGCAGTTACCTGCCCAGCGGGAGGGCGGATGAGCAGTTCTTC. It yields the protein CASSYLPSGRADEQFF.

This clonotype was seen more than once but under ten times. The chain has TRBV5-1 and TRBJ1-2; D might be TRBD1 (6 bases). The CDR3 is 14 amino acids. V gave up 0 bases and J gave up 4 bases, with 10 bases separating them. Germline CDR1 reads SGHRS; CDR2 reads YFSETQ. Written as DNA, the CDR3 is TGCGCCAGCAGCTTGGACAGGGCGCTCTATGGCTACACCTTC. Translating gives CASSLDRALYGYTF.